The next 17 T cell receptor beta chains were all read from a single sample in a study of shared clonotypes between healthy human individuals (TCRdb year 2020). Library preparation was by the immunoSEQ multiplex PCR assay. TCRdb holds this immuneACCESS table with in-frame rearrangements only. Some clones are missing; in checked studies, unresolved V genes explain under half, and the rest has no known cause. For this sample there are around 690,000 clones; around 91% appear just once. The top ten hold 34% of the sample. Sequenced input: memory CD8+ T cells from PBMCs. Explained via the paper, the cell subset or site label denotes: CD45RO+ cells pooled with CCR7-negative TemRA cells. Receptor source: a man between 18 and 35 years old in good health. Some clones in this sample may be carry-over from other donors' samples.

This clone has only one observation. The V and J genes are TRBV13 and TRBJ2-3; D ambiguous. Per the germline V gene, CDR1 is PRHDT and CDR2 is FYEKMQ (reference sequence). This CDR3 spans 14 amino acids. The ends were cut back, 7 bases at V and 1 base at J, with 12 bases in the middle. The DNA for the CDR3 is TGTGCCAGCACCCTACGGACCCGCACAGATACGCAGTATTTT. Protein: CASTLRTRTDTQYF.

This clone was counted once. Given a much more abundant clone one base away, this may be a read error. The gene calls are TRBV6-5 and TRBJ2-5, with 9 nucleotides matching TRBD1. The DNA end lines up better with TRBJ2-7; the J call may be wrong. The CDR3 extends over 14 amino acids. The V gene's germline CDR1 is MNHEY and CDR2 SVGAGI. The CDR3, as DNA: TGTGCCAGCAGTCCCGGGACAGGGTACTACGAGCAGTACTTC. Encoded protein: CASSPGTGYYEQYF.

This chain links TRBV19 with TRBJ1-5; TRBD1 matches 10 bases. The V gene's germline CDR1 is LNHDA and CDR2 SQIVND (reference sequence). The ends lost 4 bases at V and 4 bases at J; junction bases unmatched: 7. This CDR3 comprises 16 residues. The CDR3 loop reads CASSNPGQGWNQPQHF. CDR3 DNA sequence: TGTGCCAGTAGTAACCCGGGACAGGGGTGGAATCAGCCCCAGCATTTT. Full variable domain (remainder filled in from reference TRBV19 and TRBJ1-5): DGGITQSPKYLFRKEGQNVTLSCEQNLNHDAMYWYRQDPGQGLRLIYYSQIVNDFQKGDIAEGYSVSREKKESFPLTVTSAQKNPTAFYLCASSNPGQGWNQPQHFGDGTRLSIL.

This rearrangement joins TRBV11-2 to TRBJ1-2, with 7 positions matching TRBD1. V dropped 4 bases and J dropped 3; count of bases not matched to a gene: 8. This CDR3 contains 15 residues. From germline, CDR1 is SGHAT and CDR2 FQNNGV. CDR3 DNA: TGTGCCAGCAGCTCAAGACAGGGTGGGGACTATGGCTACACCTTC. Its protein is CASSSRQGGDYGYTF.

This chain uses TRBV4-2 with TRBJ2-3, with no clear D. CDR3 length: 15 amino acids. V gave up 5 bases and J gave up 2 bases, with 14 bases separating them. CDR1 is LGHNA and CDR2 is YNFKEQ in the germline V gene. In nucleotides, the CDR3 is TGTGCCAGCAGCGAAATAGCAGTTCTCACAGATACGCAGTATTTT. Its protein product is CASSEIAVLTDTQYF.

This clone occurred once. The chain recombines TRBV9 with TRBJ2-5; unclear D gene. The ends were cut back, 0 bases at V and 5 bases at J, with 14 bases in the middle. The germline V gene encodes CDR1 SGDLS and CDR2 YYNGEE. This CDR3 contains 15 residues. In nucleotides, the CDR3 is TGTGCCAGCAGCGTAGAGGCGAGGACCGGGGAGACCCAGTACTTC. Translating it yields CASSVEARTGETQYF.

V usage is TRBV27 and J usage is TRBJ2-2, with a weak D call TRBD2 (6 bases). V lost 3 bases, J lost 3 bases, and 17 bases lay in between. CDR3 size: 17 residues. Germline V CDR1 and CDR2: MNHEY, SMNVEV (reference sequence). The CDR3 reads CASSFLSWTTYTGELFF. CDR3 sequence (DNA): TGTGCCAGCAGTTTTCTCAGTTGGACTACTTACACCGGGGAGCTGTTTTTT.

The chain has TRBV27 and TRBJ2-5; TRBD2 matches 13 bases. This CDR3 spans 15 amino acids. The ends lost 7 bases at V and 5 bases at J; junction bases unmatched: 7. Germline V CDR1 and CDR2: MNHEY, SMNVEV (reference sequence). This CDR3 reads CASTLGTSGKETQYF. CDR3 nucleotides: TGTGCCAGCACCTTAGGGACTAGCGGGAAGGAGACCCAGTACTTC.

This chain links TRBV6-1 with TRBJ2-7; no reliable D call. This CDR3 is built from 17 residues. Trimming removed 0 bases from V and 7 bases from J, with 22 bases in between. In germline, CDR1 is MNHNS, CDR2 SASEGT. CDR3 amino acids: CASSEALLRSGAREQYF. CDR3 DNA sequence: TGTGCCAGCAGTGAAGCGCTTTTGAGGTCAGGTGCGCGGGAGCAGTACTTC.

V usage is TRBV4-3 and J usage is TRBJ2-7, with 13 bases matching TRBD2. The V segment lost 3 bases and the J segment 4 bases; nucleotides outside the gene matches: 6. This CDR3 contains 16 residues. Germline values: CDR1 LGHNA, CDR2 YSLEER. The DNA for the CDR3 is TGCGCCAGCAGCCAGGGGACTAGCGGGAATTTATACGAGCAGTACTTC. This sequence encodes CASSQGTSGNLYEQYF.

The chain combines TRBV19 with TRBJ2-6; D uncertain. There are 17 residues in the CDR3. CDR1 and CDR2 (germline): LNHDA, SQIVND (reference sequence). V lost 5 bases and J lost 5, with 19 bases in between. The CDR3 is CASSPLSTQSRANVLTF. CDR3 nucleotide sequence: TGTGCCAGTAGTCCACTGTCGACACAAAGTCGGGCCAACGTCCTGACTTTC.

V gene TRBV30 combines with J gene TRBJ2-1; 7 bases map to TRBD1. CDR1 GTSNPN and CDR2 SVGIG come from the germline V gene (reference sequence). V lost 2 bases and J lost 8; bases outside the gene matches: 9. CDR3 length: 14 residues. DNA of the CDR3: TGTGCCTGGAGTCCTACATACAGGGGTGATGAGCAGTTCTTC. Protein product: CAWSPTYRGDEQFF.

The chain combines TRBV10-3 with TRBJ2-6, with D unclear. This CDR3 spans 16 amino acids. V was shortened by 5 bases and J by 1 base, with 12 bases between the two germline ends. Germline values: CDR1 ENHRY, CDR2 SYGVKD. CDR3 in DNA: TGTGCCATCAGTAAATCAGTTGGGTCTGGGGCCAACGTCCTGACTTTC. Encoded protein: CAISKSVGSGANVLTF.

In nucleotides, the CDR3 is TGTGCCAGCAGTGCGGGACTAGCGGGACTTTACAATGAGCAGTTCTTC. Its protein product is CASSAGLAGLYNEQFF. The gene calls are TRBV6-1 and TRBJ2-1; TRBD2 agrees at 13 bases. Germline CDR1 and CDR2: MNHNS and SASEGT. The CDR3 loop spans 16 amino acids. Trimming cost V 4 bases and J 4 bases; bases outside gene matches: 4.

V gene TRBV6-1 combines with J gene TRBJ2-7; TRBD2 matches 7 bases. The length of the CDR3 is 15 residues. The J segment lost 3 bases and the V segment lost 8 bases, leaving 13 bases of the junction unmatched. From germline, CDR1 is MNHNS and CDR2 SASEGT. The CDR3 loop is CASGGIAGVYYEQYF. The DNA of the CDR3 is TGTGCCAGCGGCGGGATAGCGGGCGTTTACTACGAGCAGTACTTC.

The CDR3 bases are TGTGCCAGCAGCAAACAGGGTCGGGGCTACACCTTC. Its protein is CASSKQGRGYTF. This rearrangement joins TRBV5-6 to TRBJ1-2; D may be TRBD1 (6 bases). With 4 bases removed from V and 8 bases from J, the gap between germline ends came to 12 bases. The CDR3 spans 12 residues. Germline V CDR1 and CDR2: SGHDT, YYEEEE.

The chain couples TRBV27 to TRBJ1-1; TRBD1 is a possible D gene (6 bases). The CDR3 spans 14 residues. The germline V gene encodes CDR1 MNHEY and CDR2 SMNVEV (reference sequence). The V end was cut by 4 bases, the J end by 1 base, with 10 bases between. The CDR3 DNA follows: TGTGCCAGCAGTTACAGGGAAAAGAACACTGAAGCTTTCTTT. This sequence encodes CASSYREKNTEAFF.